Sequencing of this TCR beta chain was carried out in a study of blood T cell repertoires in COVID-19 (dated by TCRdb to 2020 to 2021). In the study overall: Samples from collaborators originated in the United States, Italy and Spain and spanned both the acute and convalescent phases of COVID-19. The prospective study material was composed of cDNA or gDNA derived from T cells, B-cell-depleted T cells, or PBMCs. Subjects who had been exposed to COVID-19, were actively infected with it, or had recovered from it provided the deeply sampled blood TCRbeta repertoires that made up the dataset. The repertoires were made available in a free public database intended to serve as a resource for research on the immune response to SARS-CoV-2. The samples were drawn from two sources: the first 160 participants of the ongoing ImmuneRACE study, and approximately 1,300 subjects contributed by 6 global collaborators. The sample metadata nearly always contained a de-identified subject ID, COVID-19 status, age in years and sex. Where available, HLA class I and class II types were obtained from metadata supplied by the sample provider rather than from assay-based typing. Study-wide conclusions, independent of this receptor: How much clinical and demographic metadata was included differed by source and by participant, and the metadata was provided uncurated.

About this clone: Its antigen is unknown. No base quality information exists; no much larger clone differs at one position.

TCRbeta CDR3 regions were amplified from genomic DNA using the immunoSEQ Assay, a bias-controlled multiplex PCR. From the authors' description of their analysis: Within the assay, amplification of reference gene primers was used to estimate how many nucleated cells each sample contained. To quantify the absolute abundance of each unique TCRbeta CDR3 rearrangement, sequence reads were collapsed and filtered. For each sample, productive Simpson clonality was calculated by taking the square root of Simpson's diversity index across productive rearrangements. Not all clones reach the TCRdb copy of this immuneACCESS table, which keeps in-frame sequences only. Checked studies attribute under half of the gap to unresolved V genes and leave the rest unexplained. That table furnishes V, J and clone size, whereas the DNA furnished D and trimming. Present in this sample are hundreds of thousands of clones, roughly 90% of which were seen just once. Roughly 1.2% of the sample comes from the top ten.

The collaborating institutions used their own protocols to collect whole blood in K2EDTA tubes. For TCRbeta analysis, collaborators shipped samples as frozen whole blood, isolated PBMCs, or DNA extracted from either of those sample types. As encoded in the germline V gene, CDR1 is MDHEN while CDR2 is SYDVKM. Germline trimming: 4 bases from V, 4 bases from J; junction bases outside gene matches: 10. Reading from cysteine to phenylalanine, the CDR3 counts 16 amino acids. This entry keeps only the CDR3 DNA: 48 bases, framed from base 1. This clonotype was obtained from a middle-aged man with acute or convalescent COVID-19. Input material: peripheral blood. The chain employs TRBV28 and TRBJ2-1; 7 junctional bases match TRBD2. The sequenced DNA: TGTGCCAGCAGTTCCCCAGGGCTAGCGGCGTACAATGAGCAGTTCTTC. It encodes CASSSPGLAAYNEQFF.